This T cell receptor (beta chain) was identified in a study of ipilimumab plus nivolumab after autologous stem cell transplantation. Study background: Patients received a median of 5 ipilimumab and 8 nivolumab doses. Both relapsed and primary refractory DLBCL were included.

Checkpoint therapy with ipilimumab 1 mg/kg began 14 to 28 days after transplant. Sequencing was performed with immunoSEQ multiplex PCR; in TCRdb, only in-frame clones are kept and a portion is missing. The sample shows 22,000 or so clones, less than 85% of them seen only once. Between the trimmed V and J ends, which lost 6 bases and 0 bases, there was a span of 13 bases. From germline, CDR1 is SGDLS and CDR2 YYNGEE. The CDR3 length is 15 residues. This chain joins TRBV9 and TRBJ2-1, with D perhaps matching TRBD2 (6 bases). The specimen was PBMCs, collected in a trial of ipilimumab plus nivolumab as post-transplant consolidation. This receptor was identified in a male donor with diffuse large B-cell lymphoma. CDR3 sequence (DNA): TGTGCCAGCACCAGAGCGGGCACCTCCTACAATGAGCAGTTCTTC. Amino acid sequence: CASTRAGTSYNEQFF.